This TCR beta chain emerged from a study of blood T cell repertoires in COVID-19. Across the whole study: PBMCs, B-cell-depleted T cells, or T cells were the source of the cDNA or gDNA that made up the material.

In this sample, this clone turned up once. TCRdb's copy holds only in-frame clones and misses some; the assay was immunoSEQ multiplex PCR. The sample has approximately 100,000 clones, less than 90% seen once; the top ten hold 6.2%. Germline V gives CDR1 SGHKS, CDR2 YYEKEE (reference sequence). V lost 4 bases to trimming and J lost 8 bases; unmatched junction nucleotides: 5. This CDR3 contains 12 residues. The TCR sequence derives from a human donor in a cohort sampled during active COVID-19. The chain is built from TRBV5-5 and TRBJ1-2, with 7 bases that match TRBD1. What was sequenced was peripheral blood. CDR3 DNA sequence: TGTGCCAGCAGCGGGCAGGGGGGCGGCTACACCTTC. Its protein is CASSGQGGGYTF.